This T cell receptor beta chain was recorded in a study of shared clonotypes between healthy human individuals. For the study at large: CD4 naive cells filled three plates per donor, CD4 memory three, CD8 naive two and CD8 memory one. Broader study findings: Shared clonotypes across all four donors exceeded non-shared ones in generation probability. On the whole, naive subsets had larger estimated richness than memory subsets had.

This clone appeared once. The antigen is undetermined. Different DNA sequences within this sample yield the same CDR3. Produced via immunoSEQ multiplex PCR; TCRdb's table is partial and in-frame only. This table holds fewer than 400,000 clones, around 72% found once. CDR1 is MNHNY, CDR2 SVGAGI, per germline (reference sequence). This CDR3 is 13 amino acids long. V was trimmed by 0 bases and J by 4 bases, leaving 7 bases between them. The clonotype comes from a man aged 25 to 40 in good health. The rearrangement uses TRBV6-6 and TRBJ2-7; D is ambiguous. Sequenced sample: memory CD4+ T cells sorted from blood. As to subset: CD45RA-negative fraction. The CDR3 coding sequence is TGTGCCAGCAGTTACTCGATCAGTTACGAGCAGTACTTC. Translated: CASSYSISYEQYF.